This TCR beta chain was obtained from a study of OX40 agonist ivuxolimab in advanced cancers. For context, the study as a whole: The costimulatory receptor OX40 (CD134) was targeted by ivuxolimab, a fully human IgG2 agonistic monoclonal antibody. A male proportion of nearly 85% and a mean age of approximately 55 years, ranging from roughly 23 to 90, were recorded for the dose-escalation cohort. Of the approximately 54 dose-escalation patients, hepatocellular carcinoma was present in approximately 20, melanoma in approximately 15, renal cell carcinoma in 9 and head and neck cancer in 9. The point of sequencing TCRbeta in the periphery was to test whether ivuxolimab changed TCR sequence diversity and drove clonal T-cell expansion. The monotherapy dose-escalation portion (N of about 50 patients) of the phase I ivuxolimab trial is reported in the paper. Partial responses occurred in three dose-escalation patients: two with cutaneous melanoma and one with hepatocellular carcinoma. Patients were allowed to have had prior anti-PD-1, anti-PD-L1 or anti-CTLA-4 therapy, and approximately 40% of the dose-escalation patients had been treated with checkpoint inhibitors. Intravenous ivuxolimab was administered to patients every 2 weeks at six dose levels: 0.01, 0.1, 0.3, 1.5, 3 and 10 mg/kg. The investigation overall reported the following: The antigen specificity of the clonally expanded peripheral T cells was not determined. Low levels of normalized T-cell clonal expansion were also seen in some patients who did not respond. Clonal expansion of both CD4+ and CD8+ blood T cells was observed from baseline to week 6 at doses 0.1 to 3.0 mg/kg. After ivuxolimab, CD8+ T cells had more expanded clones than CD4+ T cells on average. In the 0.1-3.0 mg/kg groups, partial responders had among the lowest normalized peripheral clonal expansion, particularly in CD8+ T cells.

The count of this clone is one. It has no known antigen specificity. Base qualities are not provided; no much larger clone lies one nucleotide away. To sequence the TCRbeta CDR3 region, genomic DNA was isolated from the sorted cells. TCRbeta CDR3 regions were sequenced using the immunoSEQ Assay. The immuneACCESS repertoire file appears here via TCRdb, limited to in-frame rearrangements. These files lack a portion of the clones; in checked studies, under half of the deficit traces to unresolved V genes, and the cause of the others is not known. Recorded for this sample are around 62,000 clones; around 73% of them occurred a single time. Roughly 1.6% of the sample goes to the ten largest clones. The trial excluded patients who had a history of autoimmune disease or who were on systemic immunosuppression. Peripheral blood for TCR sequencing was drawn from every dose cohort at baseline, at cycle 4 day 1 and at cycle 7 day 1. Samples came from an open-label, multicenter, first-in-human phase I dose-escalation trial of ivuxolimab. Adults with locally advanced or metastatic head and neck squamous cell, hepatocellular, melanoma or renal cell carcinoma were enrolled in the trial. CD4+ and CD8+ T cells were sorted separately from peripheral blood before TCR sequencing.

In the germline V gene, CDR1 corresponds to MNHEY and CDR2 to SVGAGI. At the junction V is shortened by 2 bases and J by 6 bases; bases outside the gene matches: 6. The CDR3 has 15 amino acids, counting the end cysteine and phenylalanine. Only CDR3 DNA is held: 45 bases, read in frame from base 1. This TCR came from an adult with an advanced solid tumor such as melanoma, head and neck, liver or kidney cancer. The sequenced sample was CD4+ or CD8+ T cells sorted from blood, obtained in a trial of the OX40 agonist ivuxolimab. The chain links TRBV6-5 with TRBJ1-2; 10 junctional bases match TRBD1. The CDR3 corresponds to CASSYRVGQGDGYTF. In nucleotides, the sequence is TGTGCCAGCAGTTACCGAGTCGGACAGGGGGATGGCTACACCTTC.